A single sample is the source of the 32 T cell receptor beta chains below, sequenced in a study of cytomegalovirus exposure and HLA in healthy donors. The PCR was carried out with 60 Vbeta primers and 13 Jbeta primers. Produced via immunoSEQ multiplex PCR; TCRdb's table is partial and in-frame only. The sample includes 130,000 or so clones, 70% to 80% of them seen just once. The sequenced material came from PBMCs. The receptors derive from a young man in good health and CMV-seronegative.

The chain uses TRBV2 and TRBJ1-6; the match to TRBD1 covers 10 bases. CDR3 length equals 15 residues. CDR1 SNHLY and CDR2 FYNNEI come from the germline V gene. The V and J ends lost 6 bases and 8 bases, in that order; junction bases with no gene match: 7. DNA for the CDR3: TGTGCCAGCAGAGCGGGACAGGGGTGGGATTCACCCCTCCACTTT. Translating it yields CASRAGQGWDSPLHF. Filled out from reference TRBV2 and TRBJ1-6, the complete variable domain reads EPEVTQTPSHQVTQMGQEVILRCVPISNHLYFYWYRQILGQKVEFLVSFYNNEISEKSEIFDDQFSVERPDGSNFTLKIRSTKLEDSAMYFCASRAGQGWDSPLHFGNGTRLTVT.

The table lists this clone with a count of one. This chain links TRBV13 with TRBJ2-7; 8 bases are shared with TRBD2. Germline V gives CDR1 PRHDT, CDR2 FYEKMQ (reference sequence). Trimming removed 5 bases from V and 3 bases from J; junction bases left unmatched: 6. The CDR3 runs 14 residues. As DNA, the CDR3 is TGTGCCAGCAGCCAAGCGGGAGACATCTACGAGCAGTACTTC. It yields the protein CASSQAGDIYEQYF.

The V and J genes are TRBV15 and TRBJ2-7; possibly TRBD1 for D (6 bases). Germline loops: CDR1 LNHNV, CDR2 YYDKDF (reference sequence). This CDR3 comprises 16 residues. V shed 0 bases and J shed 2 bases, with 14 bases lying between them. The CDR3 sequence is CATSRDRDILAYEQYF. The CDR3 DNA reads TGTGCCACCAGCAGAGATAGGGACATTCTGGCCTACGAGCAGTACTTC.

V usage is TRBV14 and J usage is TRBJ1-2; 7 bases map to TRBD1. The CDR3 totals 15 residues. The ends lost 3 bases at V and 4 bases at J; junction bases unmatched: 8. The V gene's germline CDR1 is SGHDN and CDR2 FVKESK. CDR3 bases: TGTGCCAGCAGCCAGGAAAACAGGGGTGGCTATGGCTACACCTTC. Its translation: CASSQENRGGYGYTF.

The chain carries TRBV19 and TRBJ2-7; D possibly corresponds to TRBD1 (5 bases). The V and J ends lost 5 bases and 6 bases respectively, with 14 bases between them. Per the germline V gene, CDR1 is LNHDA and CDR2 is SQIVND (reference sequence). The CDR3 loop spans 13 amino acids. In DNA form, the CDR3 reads TGTGCCAGTAGTGCCAGCAGGGTTGGCGAGCAGTACTTC. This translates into CASSASRVGEQYF. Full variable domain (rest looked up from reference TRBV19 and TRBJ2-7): DGGITQSPKYLFRKEGQNVTLSCEQNLNHDAMYWYRQDPGQGLRLIYYSQIVNDFQKGDIAEGYSVSREKKESFPLTVTSAQKNPTAFYLCASSASRVGEQYFGPGTRLTVT.

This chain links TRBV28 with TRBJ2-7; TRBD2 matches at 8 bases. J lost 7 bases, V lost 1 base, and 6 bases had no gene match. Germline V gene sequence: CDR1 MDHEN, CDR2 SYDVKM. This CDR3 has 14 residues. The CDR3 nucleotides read TGTGCCAGCAGTTTATCGGGACTAGACAGGGAGCAGTACTTC. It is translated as CASSLSGLDREQYF.

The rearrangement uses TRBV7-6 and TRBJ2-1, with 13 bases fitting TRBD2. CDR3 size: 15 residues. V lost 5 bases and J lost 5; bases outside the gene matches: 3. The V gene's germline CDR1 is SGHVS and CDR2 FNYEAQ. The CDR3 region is CASSLGTSGNNEQFF. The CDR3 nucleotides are TGTGCCAGCAGCCTTGGGACTAGCGGGAACAATGAGCAGTTCTTC.

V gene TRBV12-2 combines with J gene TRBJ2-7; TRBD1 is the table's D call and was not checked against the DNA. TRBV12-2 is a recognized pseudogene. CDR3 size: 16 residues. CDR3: CASRQEEGQLAYSQYF. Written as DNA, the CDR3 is TGTGCAAGTCGCCAAGAAGAGGGACAGTTGGCTTACTCGCAGTACTTC.

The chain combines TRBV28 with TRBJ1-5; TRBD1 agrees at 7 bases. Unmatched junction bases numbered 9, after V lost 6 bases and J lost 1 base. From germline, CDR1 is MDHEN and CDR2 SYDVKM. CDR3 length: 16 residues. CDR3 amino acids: CASSTFTRGSNQPQHF. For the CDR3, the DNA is TGTGCCAGCAGCACGTTCACCAGGGGGAGCAATCAGCCCCAGCATTTT.

CDR3 sequence (DNA): TGCGCCAGCAGCTCGAATGCGGGACCGACGCCGCAAGCTTTCTTT. Protein product: CASSSNAGPTPQAFF. The chain couples TRBV5-1 to TRBJ1-1, with a weak D call TRBD1 (5 bases). V was shortened by 3 bases and J by 9 bases, with 21 bases between the two germline ends. The germline V gene has CDR1 SGHRS and CDR2 YFSETQ. The CDR3 totals 15 residues.

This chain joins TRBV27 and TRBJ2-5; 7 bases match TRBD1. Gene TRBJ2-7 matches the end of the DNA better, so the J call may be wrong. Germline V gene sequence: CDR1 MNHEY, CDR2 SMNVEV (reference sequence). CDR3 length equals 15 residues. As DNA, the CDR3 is TGTGCCAGCAGTTTACCGATGACAGGGATCGACGAGCAGTACTTC. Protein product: CASSLPMTGIDEQYF.

For the CDR3, the DNA is TGTGCCAGCAGCTCCTCCATGAGCGCCACAGATACGCAGTATTTT. This gives the protein CASSSSMSATDTQYF. The V gene is TRBV5-6, the J gene TRBJ2-3; D is unclear. CDR3 length equals 15 residues. V lost 3 bases, J lost 2 bases, and 13 bases lay in between. Germline loops: CDR1 SGHDT, CDR2 YYEEEE.

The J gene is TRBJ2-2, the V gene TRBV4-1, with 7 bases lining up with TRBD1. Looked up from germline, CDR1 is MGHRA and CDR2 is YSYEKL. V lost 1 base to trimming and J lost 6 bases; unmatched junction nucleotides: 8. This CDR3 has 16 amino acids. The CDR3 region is CASSQVLLTGPGELFF. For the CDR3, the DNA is TGCGCCAGCAGCCAAGTGCTTCTGACAGGGCCCGGGGAGCTGTTTTTT.

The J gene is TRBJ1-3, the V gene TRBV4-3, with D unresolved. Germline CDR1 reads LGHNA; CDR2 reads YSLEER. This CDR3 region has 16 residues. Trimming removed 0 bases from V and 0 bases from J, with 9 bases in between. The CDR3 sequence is CASSQDPRNSGNTIYF. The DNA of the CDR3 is TGCGCCAGCAGCCAAGATCCGCGGAACTCTGGAAACACCATATATTTT.

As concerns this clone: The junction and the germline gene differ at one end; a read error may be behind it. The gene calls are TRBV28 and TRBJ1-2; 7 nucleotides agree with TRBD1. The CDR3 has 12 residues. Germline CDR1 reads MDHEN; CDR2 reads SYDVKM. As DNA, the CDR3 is TGTGCCAGCAGCCAAGGGGGCGCAAATATCGCCTTC. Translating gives CASSQGGANIAF.

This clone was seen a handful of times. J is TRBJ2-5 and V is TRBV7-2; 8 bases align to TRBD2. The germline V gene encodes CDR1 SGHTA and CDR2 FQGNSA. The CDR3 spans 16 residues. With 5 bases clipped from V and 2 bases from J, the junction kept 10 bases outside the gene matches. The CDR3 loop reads CASSPRTSRIQETQYF. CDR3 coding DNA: TGTGCCAGCAGCCCTCGGACTAGCAGAATACAAGAGACCCAGTACTTC.

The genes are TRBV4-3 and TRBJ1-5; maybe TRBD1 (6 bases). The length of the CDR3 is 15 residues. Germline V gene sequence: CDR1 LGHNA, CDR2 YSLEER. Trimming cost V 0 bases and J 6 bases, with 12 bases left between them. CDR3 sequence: CASSQDPTGIQPQHF. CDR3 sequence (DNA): TGCGCCAGCAGCCAAGACCCCACAGGGATTCAGCCCCAGCATTTT.

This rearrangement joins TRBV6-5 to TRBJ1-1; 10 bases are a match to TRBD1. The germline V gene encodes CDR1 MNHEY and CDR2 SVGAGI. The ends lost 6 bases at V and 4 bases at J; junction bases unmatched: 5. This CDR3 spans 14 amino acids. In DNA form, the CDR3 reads TGTGCCAGCAGGTGGGACAGGGGAGTCACTGAAGCTTTCTTT. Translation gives CASRWDRGVTEAFF.

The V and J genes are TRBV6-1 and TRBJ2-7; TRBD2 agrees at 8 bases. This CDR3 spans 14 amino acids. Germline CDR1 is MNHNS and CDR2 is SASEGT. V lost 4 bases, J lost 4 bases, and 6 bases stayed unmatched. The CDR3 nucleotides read TGTGCCAGCAGTGTGGCGGGACTAGGGTACGAGCAGTACTTC. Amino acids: CASSVAGLGYEQYF.

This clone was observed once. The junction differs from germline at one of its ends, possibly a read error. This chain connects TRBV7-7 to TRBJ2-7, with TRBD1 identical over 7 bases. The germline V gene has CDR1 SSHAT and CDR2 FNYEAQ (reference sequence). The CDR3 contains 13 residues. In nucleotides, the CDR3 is TGTGCTAGCAGCTTTGACAGGGATTACGAGCAGTACTTC. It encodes CASSFDRDYEQYF.

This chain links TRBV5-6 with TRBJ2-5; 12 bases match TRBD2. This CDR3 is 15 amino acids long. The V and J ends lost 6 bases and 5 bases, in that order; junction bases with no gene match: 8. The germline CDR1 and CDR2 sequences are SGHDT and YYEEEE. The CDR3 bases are TGTGCCAGCACGCTGGGACTAGCGGGTGGTGAGACCCAGTACTTC. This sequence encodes CASTLGLAGGETQYF.

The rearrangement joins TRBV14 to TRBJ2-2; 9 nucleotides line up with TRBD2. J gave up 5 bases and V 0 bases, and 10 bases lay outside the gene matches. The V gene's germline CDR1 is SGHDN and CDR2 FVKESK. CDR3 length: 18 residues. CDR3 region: CASSQDLSSGRLTGELFF. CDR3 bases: TGTGCCAGCAGCCAAGATCTCAGTAGCGGGAGACTTACCGGGGAGCTGTTTTTT.

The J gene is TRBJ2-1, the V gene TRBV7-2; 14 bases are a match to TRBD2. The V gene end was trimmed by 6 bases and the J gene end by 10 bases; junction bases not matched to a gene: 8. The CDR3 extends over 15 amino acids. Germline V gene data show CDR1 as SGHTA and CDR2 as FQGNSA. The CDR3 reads CASRAGTSGGQEQFF. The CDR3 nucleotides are TGTGCCAGCAGGGCCGGGACTAGCGGGGGACAAGAGCAGTTCTTC.

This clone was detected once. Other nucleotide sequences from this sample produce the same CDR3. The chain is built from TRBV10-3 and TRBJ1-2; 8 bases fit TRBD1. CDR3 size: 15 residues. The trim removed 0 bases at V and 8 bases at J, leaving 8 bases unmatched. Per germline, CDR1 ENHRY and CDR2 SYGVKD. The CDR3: CAISESRQGAEGYTF. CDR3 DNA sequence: TGTGCCATCAGTGAGTCGCGGCAGGGGGCAGAGGGCTACACCTTC.

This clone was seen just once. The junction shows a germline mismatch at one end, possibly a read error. The CDR3: CASSLTSGRDTGELFF. In nucleotides, the CDR3 is TGTGCTAGCAGCCTGACTAGCGGGAGAGATACCGGGGAGCTGTTTTTT. The genes are TRBV7-7 and TRBJ2-2, with TRBD2 matching over 12 bases. Germline loops: CDR1 SSHAT, CDR2 FNYEAQ (reference sequence). The CDR3 has 16 amino acids.

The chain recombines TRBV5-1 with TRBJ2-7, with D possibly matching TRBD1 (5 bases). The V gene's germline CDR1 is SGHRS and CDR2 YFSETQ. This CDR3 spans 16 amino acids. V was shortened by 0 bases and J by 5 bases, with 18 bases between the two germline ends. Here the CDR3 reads CASSLDPGWVGNEQYF. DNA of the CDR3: TGCGCCAGCAGCTTGGACCCAGGGTGGGTTGGCAACGAGCAGTACTTC.

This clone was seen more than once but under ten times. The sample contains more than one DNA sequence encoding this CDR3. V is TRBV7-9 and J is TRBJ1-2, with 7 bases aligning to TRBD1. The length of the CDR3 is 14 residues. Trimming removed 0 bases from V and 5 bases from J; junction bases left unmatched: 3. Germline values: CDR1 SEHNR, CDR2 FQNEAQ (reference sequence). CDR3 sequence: CASSLAGTAYGYTF. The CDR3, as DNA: TGTGCCAGCAGCTTAGCTGGGACAGCATATGGCTACACCTTC.

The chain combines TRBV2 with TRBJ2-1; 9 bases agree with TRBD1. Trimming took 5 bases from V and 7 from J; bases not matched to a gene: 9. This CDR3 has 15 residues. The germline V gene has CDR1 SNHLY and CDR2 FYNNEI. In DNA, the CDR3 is TGTGCCAGCAGTCTTAGACAGGGGGGCCAGAATGAGCAGTTCTTC. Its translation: CASSLRQGGQNEQFF. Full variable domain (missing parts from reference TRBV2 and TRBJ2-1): EPEVTQTPSHQVTQMGQEVILRCVPISNHLYFYWYRQILGQKVEFLVSFYNNEISEKSEIFDDQFSVERPDGSNFTLKIRSTKLEDSAMYFCASSLRQGGQNEQFFGPGTRLTVL.

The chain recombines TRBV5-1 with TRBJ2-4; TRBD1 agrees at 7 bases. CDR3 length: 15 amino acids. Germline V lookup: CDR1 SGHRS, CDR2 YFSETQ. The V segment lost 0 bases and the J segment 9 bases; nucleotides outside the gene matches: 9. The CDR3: CASSLGATGSSIQYF. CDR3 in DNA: TGCGCCAGCAGCTTGGGGGCGACAGGGAGTTCCATTCAGTACTTC.

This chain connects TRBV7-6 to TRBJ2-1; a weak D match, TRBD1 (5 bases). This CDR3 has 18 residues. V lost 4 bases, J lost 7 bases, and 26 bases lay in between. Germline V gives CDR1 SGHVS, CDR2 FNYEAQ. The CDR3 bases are TGTGCCAGCAGCTCAATCCCCAATAGTCGACAGACAGCTAATGAGCAGTTCTTC. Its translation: CASSSIPNSRQTANEQFF.

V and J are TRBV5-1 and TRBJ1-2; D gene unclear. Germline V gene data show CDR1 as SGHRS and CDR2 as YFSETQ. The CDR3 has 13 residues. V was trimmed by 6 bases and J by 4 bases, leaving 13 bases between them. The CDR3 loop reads CASTDGVGYGYTF. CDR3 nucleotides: TGCGCCAGCACGGACGGGGTCGGCTATGGCTACACCTTC. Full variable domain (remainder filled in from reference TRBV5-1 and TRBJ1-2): KAGVTQTPRYLIKTRGQQVTLSCSPISGHRSVSWYQQTPGQGLQFLFEYFSETQRNKGNFPGRFSGRQFSNSRSEMNVSTLELGDSALYLCASTDGVGYGYTFGSGTRLTVV.

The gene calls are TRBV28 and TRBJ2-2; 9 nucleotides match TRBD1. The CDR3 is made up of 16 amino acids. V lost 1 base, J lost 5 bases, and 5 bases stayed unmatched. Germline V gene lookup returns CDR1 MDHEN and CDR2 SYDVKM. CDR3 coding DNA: TGTGCCAGCAGTTTATCCGGGACAGGGCGGACCGGGGAGCTGTTTTTT. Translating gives CASSLSGTGRTGELFF. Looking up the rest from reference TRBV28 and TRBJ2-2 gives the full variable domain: DVKVTQSSRYLVKRTGEKVFLECVQDMDHENMFWYRQDPGLGLRLIYFSYDVKMKEKGDIPEGYSVSREKKERFSLILESASTNQTSMYLCASSLSGTGRTGELFFGEGSRLTVL.